This T cell receptor (beta chain) was sequenced in a study of blood T cell repertoires in COVID-19. This clone was counted between two and nine times. Germline V gene sequence: CDR1 LGHNA, CDR2 YNFKEQ. Trimming at V came to 4 bases and at J to 2 bases, leaving 10 bases not matched to a gene. CDR3 length equals 16 residues. Only in-frame clones appear in the TCRdb table, and some are missing; sequencing was by immunoSEQ multiplex PCR. The table lists 320,000 or so clones, 80% to 90% of them singletons. The clonotype originates from a man aged 25-45 years who had recovered from COVID-19. Material for sequencing was PBMCs or T cells enriched from blood (not recorded which). The chain carries TRBV4-2 and TRBJ2-7, with 8 bases fitting TRBD2. CDR3 in DNA: TGTGCCAGCAGCCCTAGCGGGCCGACTAATACCTACGAGCAGTACTTC. Its translation: CASSPSGPTNTYEQYF.